The entry that follows covers one T cell receptor beta chain sequence. The authors ran a second PCR of 7 to 11 cycles using a sample-barcoded 5' primer and a J-beta primer mix. Using its own MiXCR run on the 5' RACE reads, TCRdb lists one record per CDR3 protein. The sample gives 1.5 million to 2 million distinct CDR3 sequences, roughly 52% of which show up once; 2.1% is in the top ten. These data originate in a study of blood T cells in healthy people across ages. Germline trimming cut 5 bases from V and 3 bases from J; bases unmatched to any gene: 8. CDR1 is MNHEY, CDR2 SVGEGT, per germline. CDR3 length: 18 amino acids.

The receptor was isolated from a woman in her forties in good health. The chain carries TRBV6-2 or TRBV6-3 and TRBJ2-1, with 15 positions matching TRBD2. Sequenced sample: blood. The CDR3 DNA sequence: TGTGCCAGCAGTGCTCCCGGACTAGCGGGGGGGGGCTACAATGAGCAGTTCTTC. As protein: CASSAPGLAGGGYNEQFF.